The present T cell receptor beta chain was sequenced within a study of beta chain features in type 1 diabetes. Overall study results and limits: Cells with high TCR expression could be over-represented by cDNA sequencing. In these data, an HLA type influence on TCRB rearrangement remained unresolved. TCRB CDR3 length was moderately but significantly reduced in all four CD4+ subsets of Type 1 diabetes patients.

The CDR3 has 14 amino acids. Germline CDR1 SGHRS, CDR2 YFSETQ. The V segment lost 0 bases and the J segment 4 bases; nucleotides outside the gene matches: 1. Sorting of CD4+ naive, central memory, regulatory and stem cell-like memory cells was performed via CD45RO/CCR7/CD25/CD127/CD95/CD27. Over 95% purity was reached by all sorted populations. Expressed TCRB transcripts got sequenced, as all isolated RNA was reverse transcribed. This table comes from immunoSEQ multiplex PCR, and its TCRdb copy is limited to in-frame clones, with some not included. The sample records some 290,000 clones, 24% being singletons. For this clone: The antigen is not known.

The chain is built from TRBV5-1 and TRBJ2-5; TRBD2 matches 9 bases. Sequencing was done on a sample of naive CD4+ T cells from blood. The sequence was collected from a woman in her thirties with type 1 diabetes. The DNA for the CDR3 is TGCGCCAGCAGCTTGGAACTAGCGGGAGAGACCCAGTACTTC. Amino acid sequence: CASSLELAGETQYF.